These 29 T cell receptor beta chains came from one sample sequenced in a study of blood T cell repertoires in COVID-19. Sequenced by immunoSEQ multiplex PCR; TCRdb stores in-frame clones only, minus some. The table shows some 110,000 clones, with 74% occurring only once. The sample consisted of peripheral blood. All receptors derive from an elderly man with COVID-19, enrolled during active disease.

The chain recombines TRBV6-5 with TRBJ1-4, with D unclear. This CDR3 region has 13 residues. V dropped 4 bases and J dropped 4 bases, with 7 bases sitting between them. Germline V CDR1 and CDR2: MNHEY, SVGAGI. The CDR3 spells CASSFGINEKLFF. The CDR3 region has the DNA TGTGCCAGCAGTTTCGGGATTAATGAAAAACTGTTTTTT.

The chain has TRBV6-5 and TRBJ2-2, with 9 bases that match TRBD1. This CDR3 contains 16 residues. CDR1 and CDR2 from the germline V gene are MNHEY and SVGAGI. Germline trimming cut 2 bases from V and 3 bases from J; bases unmatched to any gene: 4. In nucleotides, the CDR3 is TGTGCCAGCAGTTACGCCGGACAGGGGTACACCGGGGAGCTGTTTTTT. This codes for CASSYAGQGYTGELFF.

This rearrangement joins TRBV6-5 to TRBJ1-1; 8 nucleotides align to TRBD1. Looked up from germline, CDR1 is MNHEY and CDR2 is SVGAGI. The CDR3 is 15 amino acids. V gave up 6 bases and J gave up 2 bases; unmatched junction bases: 8. The CDR3 sequence: CASRDGRGPNTEAFF. The CDR3 nucleotides are TGTGCCAGCAGGGACGGCAGGGGGCCTAACACTGAAGCTTTCTTT.

This clone was found once. CDR3 bases: TGTGCCAGCAGTTTACAGGGGGCGGCTCAGCCCCAGCATTTT. Its protein product is CASSLQGAAQPQHF. The V and J genes are TRBV6-5 and TRBJ1-5, with 9 bases matching TRBD1. The CDR3 length is 14 residues. The V gene's germline CDR1 is MNHEY and CDR2 SVGAGI. The junction had 4 bases not matched to a gene; V was cut back by 4 bases and J by 6 bases.

V and J are TRBV6-1 and TRBJ1-3, with a possible D match to TRBD1 (6 bases). From germline, CDR1 is MNHNS and CDR2 SASEGT. V was shortened by 2 bases and J by 2 bases, with 16 bases between the two germline ends. This CDR3 region has 17 residues. The CDR3 DNA reads as TGTGCCAGCAGTGAACGGGCAGGGGTAAATCCTGGAAACACCATATATTTT. Its translation is CASSERAGVNPGNTIYF.

The chain uses TRBV28 and TRBJ1-4; D gene ambiguous. V gave up 6 bases and J gave up 14 bases, with 22 bases separating them. Germline V gives CDR1 MDHEN, CDR2 SYDVKM. This CDR3 has 14 amino acids. CDR3 sequence: CASRSGAAGVVLFF. The CDR3 DNA reads as TGTGCCAGCAGATCGGGCGCGGCGGGCGTCGTGCTGTTTTTT.

The CDR3 DNA reads as TGCGCCAGCAGCTTGGTGTCTAGCGCTATAGGCGATACGCAGTATTTT. This codes for CASSLVSSAIGDTQYF. The chain recombines TRBV5-1 with TRBJ2-3, with TRBD2 as a possible D gene (6 bases). Per the germline V gene, CDR1 is SGHRS and CDR2 is YFSETQ. The V end lost 0 bases, the J end lost 6 bases, and 17 bases lay between the germline ends. This CDR3 contains 16 residues.

The chain carries TRBV6-2 or TRBV6-3 and TRBJ2-1; D is unclear. V lost 2 bases and J lost 3, with 8 bases in between. This CDR3 is built from 14 residues. Germline CDR1 MNHEY, CDR2 SVGEGT. CDR3 bases: TGTGCCAGCAGTTACGGTGGCATCTACAATGAGCAGTTCTTC. It codes for CASSYGGIYNEQFF.

The gene calls are TRBV7-9 and TRBJ2-1; D is uncertain. V lost 2 bases and J lost 7, with 6 bases in between. Germline V CDR1 and CDR2: SEHNR, FQNEAQ (reference sequence). This CDR3 spans 12 amino acids. The DNA of the CDR3 is TGTGCCAGCAGCTTATACGCGAATGAGCAGTTCTTC. This codes for CASSLYANEQFF.

V is TRBV7-3 and J is TRBJ2-3; 15 bases line up with TRBD2. Germline CDR1 is SGHTA and CDR2 is FQGTGA. The V and J ends lost 3 bases and 5 bases, in that order; junction bases with no gene match: 3. This CDR3 is 16 amino acids long. The chain's CDR3 is CASSFQGLAGGDTQYF. The CDR3 DNA sequence: TGTGCCAGCAGCTTTCAGGGACTAGCGGGAGGAGATACGCAGTATTTT.

The genes are TRBV11-3 and TRBJ2-2; no definite D call. With 6 bases removed from V and 0 bases from J, the gap between germline ends came to 14 bases. Germline V gene data show CDR1 as SGHNT and CDR2 as YENEEA. The length of the CDR3 is 16 residues. CDR3 coding DNA: TGTGCCAGCAGTCGACTCAAAAACGCGAACACCGGGGAGCTGTTTTTT. Amino acid sequence: CASSRLKNANTGELFF.

The V gene is TRBV6-6, the J gene TRBJ1-5; 9 nucleotides match TRBD1. The CDR3 is made up of 15 amino acids. Losses at the gene ends were 4 bases for V and 5 bases for J; bases not matched to a gene: 6. Germline lookup yields CDR1 MNHNY and CDR2 SVGAGI (reference sequence). The CDR3 is CASSFRTGEDQPQHF. The CDR3 nucleotides read TGTGCCAGCAGTTTTCGGACAGGGGAGGATCAGCCCCAGCATTTT.

The chain recombines TRBV7-2 with TRBJ2-3; the match to TRBD2 covers 9 bases. Germline V lookup: CDR1 SGHTA, CDR2 FQGNSA. CDR3 length: 15 amino acids. J was trimmed by 3 bases and V by 5 bases; bases with no gene match: 6. The CDR3 spells CASSLTSGWTDTQYF. DNA of the CDR3: TGTGCCAGCAGCCTCACTAGCGGGTGGACAGATACGCAGTATTTT.

This chain joins TRBV28 and TRBJ1-2, with a possible D match to TRBD1 (5 bases). V dropped 8 bases and J dropped 0 bases, with 19 bases sitting between them. In germline, CDR1 is MDHEN, CDR2 SYDVKM. The CDR3 totals 16 residues. CDR3 DNA: TGTGCCAGCTCGCCTCCGGGGACTAAAACTAACTATGGCTACACCTTC. Its protein is CASSPPGTKTNYGYTF.

V gene TRBV7-6 combines with J gene TRBJ2-3; TRBD2 aligns across 12 bases. The germline CDR1 and CDR2 sequences are SGHVS and FNYEAQ. The CDR3 spans 16 residues. Germline trimming cut 3 bases from V and 2 bases from J; bases unmatched to any gene: 3. The CDR3: CASSLGTSGFTDTQYF. CDR3 in DNA: TGTGCCAGCAGCTTGGGGACTAGCGGGTTCACAGATACGCAGTATTTT.

This clone was seen ten or more times. The chain joins TRBV4-3 to TRBJ2-5; 9 bases align to TRBD2. The V segment lost 3 bases and the J segment 4 bases; nucleotides outside the gene matches: 9. Germline V gene lookup returns CDR1 LGHNA and CDR2 YSLEER. The CDR3 covers 16 residues. In DNA form, the CDR3 reads TGCGCCAGCAGCCATGGAGTAGCGGGAGTCGTAGAGACCCAGTACTTC. As protein: CASSHGVAGVVETQYF.

This clone was seen only a few times. The rearrangement links TRBV7-8 to TRBJ2-7, with a possible D match to TRBD2 (6 bases). The CDR3 is 15 residues long. CDR1 is SGHVS, CDR2 FQNEAQ, per germline. V lost 4 bases and J lost 1, with 14 bases in between. The CDR3 region is CASSWEAGTSYEQYF. CDR3 sequence (DNA): TGTGCCAGCAGCTGGGAAGCGGGTACTTCCTACGAGCAGTACTTC.

The genes are TRBV6-4 and TRBJ2-3; weak D call: TRBD2 (6 bases). Germline lookup yields CDR1 MRHNA and CDR2 SNTAGT. The CDR3 covers 14 residues. V lost 5 bases and J 1 base, leaving 10 bases between the germline ends. The CDR3 is CASSREFGTDTQYF. For the CDR3, the DNA is TGTGCCAGCAGTCGGGAGTTTGGCACAGATACGCAGTATTTT.

The gene calls are TRBV21-1 and TRBJ1-4; the D call in the table, TRBD1, was not verified against the DNA. TRBV21-1 is annotated as a pseudogene. CDR3 length equals 15 residues. This CDR3 reads CASSKGQIFNEKLFF. The CDR3 DNA reads TGTGCCAGCAGCAAAGGACAGATTTTTAATGAAAAACTGTTTTTT.

The chain links TRBV29-1 to TRBJ1-4; 9 bases are a match to TRBD1. V dropped 6 bases and J dropped 4; count of bases not matched to a gene: 12. The CDR3 covers 16 residues. The germline gives CDR1 SQVTM, CDR2 ANQGSEA. CDR3 sequence (DNA): TGCAGCGTCGGCCCGGGACAGGGCGACTTTAATGAAAAACTGTTTTTT. The encoded protein is CSVGPGQGDFNEKLFF.

The chain links TRBV6-5 to TRBJ1-1; TRBD1 agrees at 8 bases. The length of the CDR3 is 14 residues. V gave up 1 base and J gave up 8 bases; unmatched junction bases: 6. From germline, CDR1 is MNHEY and CDR2 SVGAGI. CDR3 amino acids: CASSYLDREFEAFF. The CDR3 DNA sequence: TGTGCCAGCAGTTACTTGGACAGGGAGTTCGAAGCTTTCTTT.

This clone was counted a single time. The chain uses TRBV18 and TRBJ2-6, with TRBD1 as a possible D gene (5 bases). This CDR3 is 16 amino acids long. The V gene lost 3 bases and the J gene lost 0 bases, with 9 bases spanning the gap. Germline CDR1 reads KGHSH; CDR2 reads LQKENI. The CDR3 spells CASSPAGHSGANVLTF. DNA of the CDR3: TGTGCCAGCTCACCTGCAGGGCACTCTGGGGCCAACGTCCTGACTTTC.

The chain has TRBV5-8 and TRBJ2-1; no reliable D call. This CDR3 is 13 amino acids long. Germline CDR1 is SGHTS and CDR2 is YDEGEE. The V gene lost 0 bases and the J gene lost 3 bases, with 4 bases spanning the gap. The CDR3 spells CASSLAVYNEQFF. The CDR3, as DNA: TGTGCCAGCAGCTTGGCCGTCTACAATGAGCAGTTCTTC.

A note on this clone: The sample has other DNA sequences that encode this CDR3 too. This CDR3 is CASSGTGNQPQHF. In nucleotides, the CDR3 is TGTGCCAGTAGCGGGACAGGGAATCAGCCCCAGCATTTT. The chain combines TRBV19 with TRBJ1-5, with TRBD1 matching 9 bases. This CDR3 is 13 amino acids long. V lost 6 bases and J lost 4; bases outside the gene matches: 1. The germline gives CDR1 LNHDA, CDR2 SQIVND (reference sequence).

This sequence joins TRBV30 and TRBJ1-5; D unclear. CDR1 is GTSNPN and CDR2 is SVGIG in the germline V gene (reference sequence). The CDR3 is 13 residues long. V shed 3 bases and J shed 1 base, with 7 bases lying between them. For the CDR3, the DNA is TGTGCCTGGAGCCAGTTGAGCAATCAGCCCCAGCATTTT. This gives the protein CAWSQLSNQPQHF.

The genes are TRBV10-1 and TRBJ2-2, with 10 nucleotides matching TRBD2. The germline gives CDR1 WNHNN, CDR2 SYGVQD (reference sequence). CDR3 length: 15 residues. V lost 4 bases to trimming and J lost 2 bases; unmatched junction nucleotides: 1. CDR3 in DNA: TGCGCCAGCAGTGCTAGCGGGAGTAACACCGGGGAGCTGTTTTTT. This codes for CASSASGSNTGELFF.

The V and J genes are TRBV5-1 and TRBJ1-4; the match to TRBD1 covers 7 bases. This CDR3 is built from 13 residues. Trimming removed 2 bases from V and 6 bases from J; junction bases left unmatched: 1. Germline-derived CDR1 and CDR2 are SGHRS and YFSETQ. The CDR3 sequence: CASSLQGYEKLFF. As DNA, the CDR3 is TGCGCCAGCAGCTTACAGGGGTATGAAAAACTGTTTTTT.

The chain has TRBV12-3 or TRBV12-4 and TRBJ2-7; 7 nucleotides agree with TRBD1. V lost 6 bases and J lost 2; bases outside the gene matches: 4. This CDR3 is 13 amino acids long. The CDR3 region is CASRGGQTYEQYF. CDR3 DNA sequence: TGTGCCAGCAGAGGGGGACAGACCTACGAGCAGTACTTC.

For the CDR3, the DNA is TGTGCCAGCAGCGTACAGGGGGACTATGGCTACACCTTC. Translated: CASSVQGDYGYTF. V usage is TRBV2 and J usage is TRBJ1-2; 8 bases match TRBD1. CDR3 length equals 13 residues. The V segment lost 6 bases and the J segment 3 bases; nucleotides outside the gene matches: 3. Germline CDR1 is SNHLY and CDR2 is FYNNEI.